This T cell receptor (beta chain) was recorded in a study of blood T cell repertoires in COVID-19. Generated by immunoSEQ multiplex PCR, the TCRdb table keeps only in-frame clones and is missing some. Altogether around 160,000 clones are present, roughly 82% being singletons, with the ten largest covering approximately 9.9%. The participants were between about 18 and 100 years old and came from 20 to 30 US areas. The CDR3 runs 14 residues. Germline CDR1 and CDR2: SQVTM and ANQGSEA. Germline trimming cut 0 bases from V and 6 bases from J; bases unmatched to any gene: 6. The sequenced sample was PBMCs or T cells enriched from blood (not recorded which). The sequence was collected from a man in his fifties who had recovered from COVID-19. The chain uses TRBV29-1 and TRBJ1-1, with 8 bases identical to TRBD1. In DNA form, the CDR3 reads TGCAGCGTTGAAGATGTAGGACAGGGCGCTGAAGCTTTCTTT. Translation: CSVEDVGQGAEAFF.